This passage covers 30 T cell receptor beta chains from one sample sequenced in a study of beta chain features in type 1 diabetes. Expressed TCRB transcripts were sequenced because the isolated RNA had all been reverse transcribed beforehand. Assay used: immunoSEQ multiplex PCR; TCRdb lists only in-frame clones, some missing. The top ten hold roughly 0.44% of the sample, which has hundreds of thousands of clones, less than 9.5% seen once. The sample taken for sequencing was central memory CD4+ T cells from blood. The receptors derive from a woman between 18 and 29 years old in good health.

The CDR3 DNA follows: TGTGCCAGTAGGACCCGGGGCGGCTCCTCCTACAATGAGCAGTTCTTC. Its protein is CASRTRGGSSYNEQFF. The chain joins TRBV19 to TRBJ2-1, with D possibly called TRBD1 or TRBD2 (5 bases each). The CDR3 is 16 residues long. Germline-derived CDR1 and CDR2 are LNHDA and SQIVND (reference sequence). V lost 6 bases to trimming and J lost 0 bases, with 15 bases between them.

CDR3 sequence (DNA): TGTGCCAGCAGCAGTAAACGACAGGGGGAATATGGCTACACCTTC. This translates into CASSSKRQGEYGYTF. This rearrangement joins TRBV5-6 to TRBJ1-2, with 9 bases aligning to TRBD1. This CDR3 has 15 amino acids. Per germline, CDR1 SGHDT and CDR2 YYEEEE. Trimming took 4 bases from V and 5 from J; bases not matched to a gene: 9.

This chain's CDR3 is CASSGLAGVQETQYF. In DNA form, the CDR3 reads TGTGCCAGCAGTGGACTAGCGGGAGTTCAAGAGACCCAGTACTTC. The chain couples TRBV6-1 to TRBJ2-5; 12 bases line up with TRBD2. CDR1 is MNHNS and CDR2 is SASEGT in the germline V gene. J lost 2 bases, V lost 4 bases, and 2 bases had no gene match. This CDR3 is built from 15 residues.

This clone was seen a few times. The chain links TRBV4-1 to TRBJ2-7; possibly TRBD1 for D (5 bases). The V gene's germline CDR1 is MGHRA and CDR2 YSYEKL. V was shortened by 1 base and J by 0 bases, with 10 bases between the two germline ends. The CDR3 is made up of 15 amino acids. In nucleotides, the CDR3 is TGCGCCAGCAGCCAAGTGGGCGACAGCTCCTACGAGCAGTACTTC. Protein sequence: CASSQVGDSSYEQYF.

This clone was observed a few times. The chain joins TRBV6-5 to TRBJ2-2; 9 bases agree with TRBD2. CDR1 and CDR2 (germline): MNHEY, SVGAGI. Losses at the gene ends were 2 bases for V and 6 bases for J; bases not matched to a gene: 4. The length of the CDR3 is 15 residues. CDR3 DNA sequence: TGTGCCAGCAGTTACAGCGGGAGGTACGCCGGGGAGCTGTTTTTT. Protein sequence: CASSYSGRYAGELFF.

On this clone itself: This may be a read error, as it is one base from a much larger clone. The chain employs TRBV6-6 and TRBJ1-2, with 7 bases matching TRBD1. The V and J ends lost 6 bases and 2 bases, in that order; junction bases with no gene match: 0. CDR1 and CDR2 (germline): MNHNY, SVGAGI (reference sequence). The CDR3 has 12 amino acids. Here the CDR3 reads CASRGQNYGYTF. The CDR3 DNA is TGTGCCAGCAGGGGACAGAACTATGGCTACACCTTC.

This sequence joins TRBV7-9 and TRBJ2-5, with a tentative D call TRBD1 (6 bases). Germline V gene sequence: CDR1 SEHNR, CDR2 FQNEAQ (reference sequence). Trimming removed 7 bases at V and 3 bases at J, with 12 bases between. The CDR3 sequence is 13 residues long. The chain's CDR3 is CASNVGHEETQYF. Here the CDR3 DNA reads TGTGCCAGCAACGTGGGACACGAAGAGACCCAGTACTTC.

V gene TRBV19 combines with J gene TRBJ2-5; tentatively, D is TRBD1 (6 bases). Germline assignment: CDR1 LNHDA and CDR2 SQIVND (reference sequence). This CDR3 is 13 amino acids long. V was shortened by 8 bases and J by 3 bases, with 13 bases between the two germline ends. CDR3 in amino acids: CASGQSEEETQYF. The CDR3 nucleotides are TGTGCCAGTGGACAGTCCGAGGAAGAGACCCAGTACTTC.

The rearrangement links TRBV25-1 to TRBJ1-1; D not certain. Looked up from germline, CDR1 is MGHDK and CDR2 is SYGVNS. The CDR3 spans 12 residues. The V end was cut by 10 bases, the J end by 5 bases, with 14 bases between. CDR3: CATRLGWTEAFF. Written as DNA, the CDR3 is TGTGCCACCAGGCTGGGGTGGACTGAAGCTTTCTTT.

V and J are TRBV5-6 and TRBJ2-3; maybe TRBD1 (5 bases). Germline V gives CDR1 SGHDT, CDR2 YYEEEE. CDR3 length: 14 amino acids. The V end lost 4 bases, the J end lost 5 bases, and 14 bases lay between the germline ends. CDR3 nucleotide sequence: TGTGCCAGCAGCATGGGCGCAGGGTTAGATACGCAGTATTTT. Amino acids: CASSMGAGLDTQYF.

The rearrangement uses TRBV10-3 and TRBJ2-7; D unclear. The CDR3 length is 13 residues. The germline V gene has CDR1 ENHRY and CDR2 SYGVKD. V gave up 6 bases and J gave up 4 bases, with 13 bases separating them. The CDR3 here is CAIRRLGSYEQYF. As DNA, the CDR3 is TGTGCCATCAGAAGACTTGGGTCTTACGAGCAGTACTTC.

The gene calls are TRBV25-1 and TRBJ2-7; 9 bases agree with TRBD1. There are 17 residues in the CDR3. Unmatched junction bases numbered 14, after V lost 4 bases and J lost 4 bases. CDR1 and CDR2 from the germline V gene are MGHDK and SYGVNS. The DNA of the CDR3 is TGTGCCAGCAGTGCTTTACGCGCCGGGACAGGGAGATACGAGCAGTACTTC. Protein product: CASSALRAGTGRYEQYF.

This clone has only a few counts. The V gene is TRBV5-1, the J gene TRBJ2-7, with D perhaps TRBD1 (6 bases). V lost 0 bases and J 0 bases, leaving 7 bases between the germline ends. The CDR3 covers 14 residues. The germline V gene encodes CDR1 SGHRS and CDR2 YFSETQ. CDR3 protein: CASSLGTVSYEQYF. The CDR3 DNA reads TGCGCCAGCAGCTTGGGGACAGTCTCCTACGAGCAGTACTTC.

This chain links TRBV5-1 with TRBJ2-2; 9 nucleotides agree with TRBD1. Germline V gene data show CDR1 as SGHRS and CDR2 as YFSETQ. With 2 bases clipped from V and 6 bases from J, the junction kept 8 bases outside the gene matches. This CDR3 region has 16 residues. Here the CDR3 reads CASSFFPGQGSGELFF. As DNA, the CDR3 is TGCGCCAGCAGCTTTTTTCCGGGACAGGGTTCCGGGGAGCTGTTTTTT.

This clone came up many times. The chain links TRBV11-2 to TRBJ1-4; D may be TRBD1 (6 bases). The germline CDR1 and CDR2 sequences are SGHAT and FQNNGV. The CDR3 consists of 13 residues. V was shortened by 7 bases and J by 4 bases, with 10 bases between the two germline ends. CDR3 coding DNA: TGTGCCAGCAAAGACAGGTTTAATGAAAAACTGTTTTTT. Its translation: CASKDRFNEKLFF.

This clone has a count of ten or more. This chain links TRBV28 with TRBJ1-1; D unresolved. Between the trimmed V and J ends, which lost 3 bases and 1 base, there was a span of 15 bases. The CDR3 has 16 residues. CDR1 and CDR2 (germline): MDHEN, SYDVKM. CDR3 region: CASSFGGRRRNTEAFF. CDR3 nucleotide sequence: TGTGCCAGCAGTTTTGGCGGGCGCCGGAGGAACACTGAAGCTTTCTTT.

The chain carries TRBV7-8 and TRBJ2-2; D is perhaps TRBD2 (5 bases). This CDR3 contains 12 residues. V was shortened by 5 bases and J by 5 bases, with 6 bases between the two germline ends. Germline CDR1 and CDR2: SGHVS and FQNEAQ. The CDR3, as DNA: TGTGCCAGCAGCCGGGAAACCGGGGAGCTGTTTTTT. Translation gives CASSRETGELFF.

The chain employs TRBV27 and TRBJ2-7, with a possible D match to TRBD2 (5 bases). This CDR3 spans 14 amino acids. The V and J ends lost 7 bases and 6 bases respectively, with 19 bases between them. CDR1 is MNHEY and CDR2 is SMNVEV in the germline V gene (reference sequence). Here the CDR3 reads CASTSSGDPFEQYF. The CDR3 DNA reads as TGTGCCAGCACCAGCAGCGGAGACCCTTTCGAGCAGTACTTC.

This clone turned up a few times. V and J are TRBV2 and TRBJ2-3; D is possibly TRBD1 (6 bases). CDR3 size: 15 residues. Germline loops: CDR1 SNHLY, CDR2 FYNNEI. V lost 8 bases and J lost 2, with 17 bases in between. The CDR3 DNA reads TGTGCCAGCCGGCGGACAGACGCACCCACAGATACGCAGTATTTT. It is translated as CASRRTDAPTDTQYF.

This clone was detected only a few times. V and J are TRBV7-2 and TRBJ2-5, with unresolved D. CDR3 length: 12 residues. Trimming left V 4 bases short and J 0 bases short, with 3 bases between. Germline V gene sequence: CDR1 SGHTA, CDR2 FQGNSA. CDR3 region: CASSYYQETQYF. Here the CDR3 DNA reads TGTGCCAGCAGCTATTACCAAGAGACCCAGTACTTC.

This clone was seen more than once but under ten times. This chain uses TRBV7-6 with TRBJ2-3, with D perhaps matching TRBD2 (5 bases). V lost 1 base and J 7 bases, leaving 6 bases between the germline ends. The CDR3 contains 12 residues. Germline loops: CDR1 SGHVS, CDR2 FNYEAQ. CDR3 nucleotides: TGTGCCAGCAGCTTAGGAGGGTATACGCAGTATTTT. The encoded protein is CASSLGGYTQYF.

DNA for the CDR3: TGTGCCAGCAGCCACCCGGGGGTTGGCCGGGAGCTGTTTTTT. As protein: CASSHPGVGRELFF. The V gene is TRBV11-2, the J gene TRBJ2-2, with D possibly being TRBD2 (6 bases). Germline values: CDR1 SGHAT, CDR2 FQNNGV. This CDR3 is 14 amino acids long. V was trimmed by 5 bases and J by 9 bases, leaving 16 bases between them.

This clone appeared a few times. The chain has TRBV15 and TRBJ2-3; no firm D call. Germline V gene lookup returns CDR1 LNHNV and CDR2 YYDKDF (reference sequence). The CDR3 totals 12 residues. The V end was cut by 5 bases, the J end by 2 bases, with 5 bases between. The CDR3 protein is CATSVFTDTQYF. The CDR3 nucleotides are TGTGCCACCAGCGTCTTCACAGATACGCAGTATTTT.

Note on this clone: The identical CDR3 is also encoded by other nucleotide sequences in the sample. The chain joins TRBV15 to TRBJ1-3; D not resolved. Trimming took 8 bases from V and 4 from J, leaving 9 bases between them. The CDR3 loop spans 12 amino acids. CDR1 and CDR2 (germline): LNHNV, YYDKDF (reference sequence). CDR3 sequence (DNA): TGTGCCACCTCCAGAGCAGGAAACACCATATATTTT. Translation: CATSRAGNTIYF.

The genes are TRBV29-1 and TRBJ2-3; the D is unclear. The CDR3 length is 10 residues. Germline V gene lookup returns CDR1 SQVTM and CDR2 ANQGSEA. Between the trimmed V and J ends, which lost 8 bases and 3 bases, there was a span of 6 bases. The CDR3 DNA follows: TGCAGCACTGAGACAGATACGCAGTATTTT. Translated, it gives CSTETDTQYF.

The table lists this clone with a few counts. One end of the junction is discordant with germline, which a read error may explain. V gene TRBV19 combines with J gene TRBJ1-1; D is undetermined. The CDR3 covers 13 residues. Germline CDR1 and CDR2: LNHDA and SQIVND (reference sequence). The CDR3 spells CGVGRGRDEGAFF. CDR3 nucleotides: TGCGGGGTAGGCCGTGGTAGGGATGAAGGAGCTTTCTTT. The full variable domain, rest sourced from reference TRBV19 and TRBJ1-1, is DGGITQSPKYLFRKEGQNVTLSCEQNLNHDAMYWYRQDPGQGLRLIYYSQIVNDFQKGDIAEGYSVSREKKESFPLTVTSAQKNPTAFYLCGVGRGRDEGAFFGQGTRLTVV.

The chain is built from TRBV19 and TRBJ2-1; D gene unclear. The ends were cut back, 5 bases at V and 5 bases at J, with 10 bases in the middle. Germline CDR1 reads LNHDA; CDR2 reads SQIVND (reference sequence). The CDR3 is 13 amino acids. CDR3 nucleotide sequence: TGTGCCAGTAGTTTCCGTCCGGACAATGAGCAGTTCTTC. This gives the protein CASSFRPDNEQFF.

This clone was counted between two and nine times. The DNA for the CDR3 is TGTGCCAGCAGCCCGGGACTAGCGGAACCCAAAAACATTCAGTACTTC. Protein sequence: CASSPGLAEPKNIQYF. This chain connects TRBV7-2 to TRBJ2-4; 11 bases map to TRBD2. Germline V gene lookup returns CDR1 SGHTA and CDR2 FQGNSA. The CDR3 has 16 residues. V dropped 5 bases and J dropped 2; count of bases not matched to a gene: 5.

This clone was counted a few times. This chain joins TRBV29-1 and TRBJ2-3; the D is unclear. The V gene lost 8 bases and the J gene lost 0 bases, with 12 bases spanning the gap. Germline V gives CDR1 SQVTM, CDR2 ANQGSEA. This CDR3 has 13 residues. The CDR3 DNA sequence: TGCAGCCTCCGTCGGGCGAGCACAGATACGCAGTATTTT. The encoded protein is CSLRRASTDTQYF.

This clone has ten or more counts. The chain carries TRBV4-3 and TRBJ2-5, with TRBD2 matching over 12 bases. With V trimmed by 0 bases and J by 5 bases, 7 bases remained unmatched. Germline CDR1 and CDR2: LGHNA and YSLEER. The length of the CDR3 is 17 residues. The CDR3 DNA reads TGCGCCAGCAGCCAAGAGTTCACTAGCGGGAGGAGTGAGACCCAGTACTTC. This codes for CASSQEFTSGRSETQYF.